This T cell receptor beta chain was recorded in a study of spatial heterogeneity in lung cancer. Time point of the sample: sample taken at primary tumor resection. Sequencing covered unsorted whole RNA taken from tumor, nontumor lung or frozen PBMC. Untreated early-stage non-small cell lung cancer patients, roughly 72 in total, were the donors. V lost 9 bases, J lost 9 bases, and 14 bases stayed unmatched. The CDR3 contains 14 residues. The germline V gene encodes CDR1 MNHNS and CDR2 SASEGT. TCRdb used MiXCR to reprocess the 5' RACE reads, holding one entry per CDR3 protein. The data hold under 100,000 distinct CDR3 sequences, with around 10% observed a single time.

The sequencing here drew on PBMCs, taken at surgery. The sequence came from a male donor with early-stage non-small cell lung cancer. V gene TRBV6-1 combines with J gene TRBJ2-7; TRBD1 agrees at 10 bases. This CDR3 is CASHPGTGATRQYF. The CDR3 bases are TGTGCCAGTCACCCCGGGACAGGGGCGACCCGGCAGTACTTC.